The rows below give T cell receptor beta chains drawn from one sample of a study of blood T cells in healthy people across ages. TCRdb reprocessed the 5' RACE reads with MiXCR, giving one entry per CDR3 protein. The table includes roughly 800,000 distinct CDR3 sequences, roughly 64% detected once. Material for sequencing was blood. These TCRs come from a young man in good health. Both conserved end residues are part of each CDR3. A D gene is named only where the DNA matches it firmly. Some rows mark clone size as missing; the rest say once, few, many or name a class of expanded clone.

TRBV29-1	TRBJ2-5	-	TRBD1	CSVGTGQETQYF	TGCAGCGTAGGGACAGGACAAGAGACCCAGTACTTC
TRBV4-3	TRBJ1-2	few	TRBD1	CASSHTDRDVYGYTF	TGCGCCAGCAGCCATACAGACAGGGATGTGTATGGCTACACCTTC
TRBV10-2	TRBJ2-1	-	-	CASSQTGGDNEQFF	TGCGCCAGCAGCCAAACCGGGGGCGACAATGAGCAGTTCTTC
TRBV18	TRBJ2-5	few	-	CASSRGSGETQYF	TGTGCCAGCTCCCGAGGGTCCGGGGAGACCCAGTACTTC
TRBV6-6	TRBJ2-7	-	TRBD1	CASSPRGQNFYEQYF	TGTGCCAGCAGCCCCAGGGGACAGAACTTCTACGAGCAGTACTTC
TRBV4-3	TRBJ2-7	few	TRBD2	CASSHLPGGFLEQYF	TGCGCCAGCAGCCATCTCCCGGGAGGGTTTCTCGAGCAGTACTTC
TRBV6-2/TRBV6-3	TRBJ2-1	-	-	CVSGSHRSHEQFF	TGCGTATCAGGGAGCCATCGTAGCCATGAGCAGTTCTTC
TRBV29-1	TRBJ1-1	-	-	CSVEDLENTEAFF	TGCAGCGTTGAAGATCTTGAGAACACTGAAGCTTTCTTT
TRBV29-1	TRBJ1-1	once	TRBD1	CSVDKGARTEAFF	TGCAGCGTTGATAAGGGGGCTCGAACTGAAGCTTTCTTT
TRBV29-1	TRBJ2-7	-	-	CSVERAGSSYEQYF	TGCAGCGTTGAACGGGCAGGGAGCTCCTACGAGCAGTACTTC
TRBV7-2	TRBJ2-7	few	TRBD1	CASSITDRDYEQYF	TGTGCCAGCAGTATAACGGACAGGGATTACGAGCAGTACTTC
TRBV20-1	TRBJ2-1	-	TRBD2	CSAGLAGGRSSYNEQFF	TGCAGTGCGGGACTAGCGGGGGGGAGGAGCTCCTACAATGAACAGTTCTTC
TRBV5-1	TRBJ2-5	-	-	CASSLEPAGETQYF	TGCGCCAGCAGCTTGGAGCCAGCCGGAGAGACCCAGTACTTC
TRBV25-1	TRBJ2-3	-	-	CASLPQGFPTDTQYF	TGTGCCAGCTTACCTCAGGGGTTCCCCACAGATACGCAGTATTTT
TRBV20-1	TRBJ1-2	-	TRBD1	CSAHRGYYTF	TGCAGTGCTCACAGGGGGTACTACACCTTC
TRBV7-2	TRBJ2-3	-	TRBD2	CASSLVSLGGAGDTQYF	TGTGCCAGCAGCTTAGTTTCTTTGGGAGGGGCGGGAGATACGCAGTATTTT
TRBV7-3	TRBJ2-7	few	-	CASSPSASYNEQYF	TGTGCCAGCAGCCCTTCGGCCTCCTACAATGAGCAGTACTTC
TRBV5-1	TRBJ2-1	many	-	CASSFSYNEQFF	TGCGCCAGCAGCTTTTCCTACAATGAGCAGTTCTTC
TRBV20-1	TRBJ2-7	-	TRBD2	CSASLAGEGHEQYF	TGCAGTGCTAGCTTGGCGGGAGAAGGTCACGAGCAGTACTTC
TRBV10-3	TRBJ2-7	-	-	CAIRESAAYEQYF	TGTGCCATCAGGGAATCGGCCGCCTACGAGCAGTACTTC
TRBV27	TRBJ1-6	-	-	CASSLSNSYNSPLHF	TGTGCCAGCAGTTTATCTAACTCCTATAATTCACCCCTCCACTTT
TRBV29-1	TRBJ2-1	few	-	CSVSTKNNEQFF	TGCAGCGTTTCGACGAAAAACAATGAGCAGTTCTTC
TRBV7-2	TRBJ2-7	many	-	CASSRDLREQYF	TGTGCCAGCAGCCGGGATCTACGAGAGCAGTACTTC
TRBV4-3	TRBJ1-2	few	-	CASSQAGDDGYTF	TGCGCCAGCAGCCAGGCGGGGGATGATGGCTACACCTTC
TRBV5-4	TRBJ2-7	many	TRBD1	CASSLDLGQGVNYEQYF	TGTGCCAGCAGCTTGGACCTGGGGCAGGGGGTAAACTACGAGCAGTACTTC
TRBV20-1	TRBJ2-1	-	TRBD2	CSAHLAGASYNEQFF	TGCAGTGCCCATTTAGCGGGAGCGTCCTACAATGAGCAGTTCTTC
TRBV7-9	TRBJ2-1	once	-	CASSSTRYRWDEQFF	TGTGCCAGCAGCTCTACCCGTTACCGGTGGGACGAGCAGTTCTTC
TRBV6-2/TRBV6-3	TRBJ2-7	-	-	CASSYVYEQYF	TGTGCCAGCAGTTACGTGTACGAGCAGTACTTC
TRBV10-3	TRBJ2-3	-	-	CAISGALTLTDTQYF	TGTGCCATCAGTGGGGCCCTGACTCTCACAGATACGCAGTATTTT
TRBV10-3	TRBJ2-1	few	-	CAISGEGKAVGEQFF	TGTGCCATCAGTGGCGAGGGTAAGGCAGTAGGTGAGCAGTTCTTC
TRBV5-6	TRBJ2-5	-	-	CASSNTGLKETQYF	TGTGCCAGCAGCAATACCGGCCTCAAGGAGACCCAGTACTTC
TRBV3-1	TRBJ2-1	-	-	CASSQIGNNEQFF	TGTGCCAGCAGCCAGATCGGTAACAATGAGCAGTTCTTC
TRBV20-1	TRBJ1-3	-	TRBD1	CSATTGINTIYF	TGCAGTGCTACGACAGGGATAAACACCATATATTTT
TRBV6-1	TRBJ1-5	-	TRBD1	CASTDGQGAGNQPQHF	TGTGCCAGCACAGACGGACAGGGGGCCGGCAATCAGCCCCAGCATTTT
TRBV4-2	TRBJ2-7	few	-	CASSQEASALYEQYF	TGTGCCAGCAGCCAAGAAGCTAGCGCACTCTACGAGCAGTACTTC
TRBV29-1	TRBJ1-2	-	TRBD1	CSVEADRGDGYTF	TGCAGCGTTGAGGCGGACAGGGGAGACGGCTACACCTTC
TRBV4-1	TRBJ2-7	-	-	CASSRGPGNHEQYF	TGCGCCAGCTCAAGAGGGCCCGGCAACCACGAGCAGTACTTC
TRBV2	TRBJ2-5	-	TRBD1	CASMSRDSQETQYF	TGTGCCAGCATGTCTCGGGACAGCCAAGAGACCCAGTACTTC
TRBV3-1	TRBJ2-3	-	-	CASSQRGTDTQYF	TGTGCCAGCAGCCAACGTGGCACAGATACGCAGTATTTT
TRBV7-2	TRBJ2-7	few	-	CAIGDYEQYF	TGTGCCATTGGGGACTACGAGCAGTACTTC
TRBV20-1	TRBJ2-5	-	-	CSARSLLTQETQYF	TGCAGTGCTAGATCATTGTTAACTCAAGAGACCCAGTACTTC
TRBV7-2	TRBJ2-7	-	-	CASSQSSVSEQYF	TGTGCCAGCAGCCAATCTAGCGTTAGTGAGCAGTACTTC
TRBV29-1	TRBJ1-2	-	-	CSALRDEADPGSGYTF	TGCAGCGCGCTCCGGGACGAAGCTGACCCGGGATCTGGCTACACCTTC
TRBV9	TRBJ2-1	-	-	CASGSPAYNEQFF	TGTGCCAGCGGGAGTCCCGCCTACAATGAGCAGTTCTTC
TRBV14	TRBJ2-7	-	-	CASRSPGTAISYEQYF	TGTGCCAGCAGAAGCCCCGGGACGGCGATATCCTACGAGCAGTACTTC
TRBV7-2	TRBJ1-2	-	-	CASRRTAGFYGYTF	TGTGCCAGCAGAAGGACAGCCGGTTTCTATGGCTACACCTTC
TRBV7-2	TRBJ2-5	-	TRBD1	CASALQGSGETQYF	TGTGCCAGCGCTCTACAGGGGAGTGGAGAGACCCAGTACTTC